Each of the 18 T cell receptor beta chains below was sequenced from the same sample in a study of blood T cell repertoires in COVID-19 (dated by TCRdb to the early 2020s). Library construction relied on the immunoSEQ multiplex PCR assay. This is the immuneACCESS table as TCRdb keeps it, with only in-frame sequences that have V and J called. A part of the clones is gone; compared with another copy, unresolved V genes explain less than half, and the rest is unexplained. The sample records 200,000 or so clones, 88% of which are singletons. The ten largest clones represent over 1.5% of the sample. The sequencing input was peripheral blood. The source of these receptors is a man in his sixties or seventies with acute or convalescent COVID-19.

The V gene is TRBV5-5, the J gene TRBJ2-5; 7 nucleotides line up with TRBD1. Trimming removed 2 bases from V and 4 bases from J; junction bases left unmatched: 8. The germline V gene encodes CDR1 SGHKS and CDR2 YYEKEE (reference sequence). The length of the CDR3 is 15 residues. CDR3 sequence: CASSFGDRVGETQYF. In nucleotides, the CDR3 is TGTGCCAGCAGCTTCGGCGACAGGGTCGGAGAGACCCAGTACTTC.

The J gene is TRBJ2-5, the V gene TRBV15, with 8 positions matching TRBD1. CDR1 and CDR2 (germline): LNHNV, YYDKDF (reference sequence). V was clipped by 4 bases and J by 4 bases; unmatched bases: 5. The CDR3 loop spans 14 amino acids. The CDR3 region has the DNA TGTGCCACCAGCATCGGGACAGGCGGAGAGACCCAGTACTTC. Its translation: CATSIGTGGETQYF.

The chain combines TRBV9 with TRBJ2-7; D unresolved. Trimming removed 3 bases from V and 9 bases from J, with 22 bases in between. The CDR3 is 15 residues long. Germline CDR1 SGDLS, CDR2 YYNGEE. For the CDR3, the DNA is TGTGCCAGCAGCGCCAGAAGGAGACGCCCTTCACCGCAGTACTTC. Its translation: CASSARRRRPSPQYF.

The chain combines TRBV9 with TRBJ2-2; a possible D gene is TRBD1 (6 bases). The germline V and J ends were trimmed by 1 base and 2 bases, with 9 bases remaining between them. This CDR3 comprises 15 residues. CDR1 is SGDLS and CDR2 is YYNGEE in the germline V gene. CDR3: CASSVRDTNTGELFF. In nucleotides, the CDR3 is TGTGCCAGCAGCGTAAGGGACACCAACACCGGGGAGCTGTTTTTT. Together with reference TRBV9 and TRBJ2-2, the CDR3 gives the full variable domain: DSGVTQTPKHLITATGQRVTLRCSPRSGDLSVYWYQQSLDQGLQFLIQYYNGEERAKGNILERFSAQQFPDLHSELNLSSLELGDSALYFCASSVRDTNTGELFFGEGSRLTVL.

The gene calls are TRBV9 and TRBJ1-4, with 8 nucleotides matching TRBD1. The CDR3 is 17 amino acids. Trimming at V came to 4 bases and at J to 0 bases, leaving 8 bases not matched to a gene. The germline CDR1 and CDR2 sequences are SGDLS and YYNGEE. CDR3 DNA sequence: TGTGCCAGCAGCCCACGCACGACAGGGGCAACTAATGAAAAACTGTTTTTT. As protein: CASSPRTTGATNEKLFF. The complete variable domain, with remaining parts taken from reference TRBV9 and TRBJ1-4, reads DSGVTQTPKHLITATGQRVTLRCSPRSGDLSVYWYQQSLDQGLQFLIQYYNGEERAKGNILERFSAQQFPDLHSELNLSSLELGDSALYFCASSPRTTGATNEKLFFGSGTQLSVL.

This clone was seen more than once but under ten times. The chain joins TRBV18 to TRBJ1-5, with 7 bases matching TRBD1. The germline V gene has CDR1 KGHSH and CDR2 LQKENI. The CDR3 has 16 residues. V lost 0 bases, J lost 7 bases, and 9 bases stayed unmatched. In nucleotides, the CDR3 is TGTGCCAGCTCACCACCCGGGGCAGGGGGGATCCAGCCCCAGCATTTT. This codes for CASSPPGAGGIQPQHF.

At least ten counts were recorded for this clone. This chain uses TRBV7-6 with TRBJ2-2, with 12 positions matching TRBD2. The V gene's germline CDR1 is SGHVS and CDR2 FNYEAQ. Trimming took 2 bases from V and 4 from J; bases not matched to a gene: 11. The CDR3 length is 19 residues. The CDR3 here is CASSLRASGRAQTTGELFF. Written as DNA, the CDR3 is TGTGCCAGCAGCTTACGGGCTAGCGGGAGGGCCCAAACCACCGGGGAGCTGTTTTTT.

The V and J genes are TRBV2 and TRBJ2-5, with TRBD1 identical over 7 bases. J lost 3 bases, V lost 5 bases, and 9 bases had no gene match. Germline V gene lookup returns CDR1 SNHLY and CDR2 FYNNEI. This CDR3 has 15 amino acids. DNA of the CDR3: TGTGCCAGCAGTATCCCACAGGGGATCGAAGAGACCCAGTACTTC. Translating gives CASSIPQGIEETQYF. Supplemented by reference TRBV2 and TRBJ2-5, the full variable domain reads EPEVTQTPSHQVTQMGQEVILRCVPISNHLYFYWYRQILGQKVEFLVSFYNNEISEKSEIFDDQFSVERPDGSNFTLKIRSTKLEDSAMYFCASSIPQGIEETQYFGPGTRLLVL.

V is TRBV3-1 (or the pseudogene TRBV3-2) and J is TRBJ1-1, with TRBD1 identical over 7 bases. V trimming: 6 bases; J trimming: 2 bases; junction bases outside the gene matches: 6. The germline V gene has CDR1 LGHDT and CDR2 YNNKEL (reference sequence). This CDR3 is built from 14 residues. The CDR3, as DNA: TGTGCCAGCAGTGCTACAGGGGAAAACACTGAAGCTTTCTTT. Amino acids: CASSATGENTEAFF.

The rearrangement links TRBV9 to TRBJ1-2, with TRBD1 matching 7 bases. The length of the CDR3 is 14 residues. The V gene's germline CDR1 is SGDLS and CDR2 YYNGEE. The V and J ends lost 4 bases and 4 bases, in that order; junction bases with no gene match: 7. For the CDR3, the DNA is TGTGCCAGCAGCATATGGGACAGCGCCTATGGCTACACCTTC. This gives the protein CASSIWDSAYGYTF.

The chain has TRBV14 and TRBJ2-1; no clear D gene. Germline loops: CDR1 SGHDN, CDR2 FVKESK. The CDR3 runs to 13 residues. The V end lost 1 base, the J end lost 7 bases, and 8 bases lay between the germline ends. CDR3 residues: CASSQGHVNEQFF. CDR3 DNA: TGTGCCAGCAGCCAAGGGCATGTGAATGAGCAGTTCTTC.

The J gene is TRBJ1-3, the V gene TRBV30; D perhaps matches TRBD1 (6 bases). Between the trimmed V and J ends, which lost 2 bases and 0 bases, there was a span of 14 bases. The CDR3 runs to 16 residues. Germline CDR1 and CDR2: GTSNPN and SVGIG (reference sequence). The CDR3 here is CAWSPEGQISGNTIYF. The CDR3 DNA is TGTGCCTGGAGTCCAGAGGGACAAATCTCTGGAAACACCATATATTTT.

The V gene is TRBV9, the J gene TRBJ1-3; 8 nucleotides match TRBD1. The CDR3 has 15 amino acids. CDR1 is SGDLS and CDR2 is YYNGEE in the germline V gene. Losses at the gene ends were 6 bases for V and 0 bases for J; bases not matched to a gene: 5. In DNA, the CDR3 is TGTGCCAGCAACCAACAGGGGGTCTCTGGAAACACCATATATTTT. Protein sequence: CASNQQGVSGNTIYF.

The rearrangement uses TRBV7-6 and TRBJ2-1, with D perhaps TRBD1 (5 bases). V was trimmed by 0 bases and J by 1 base, leaving 7 bases between them. Germline values: CDR1 SGHVS, CDR2 FNYEAQ. The CDR3 runs to 15 residues. The CDR3 DNA reads TGTGCCAGCAGCTTAGCGCAGGGTTCCTACAATGAGCAGTTCTTC. It specifies CASSLAQGSYNEQFF. Drawing the rest from reference TRBV7-6 and TRBJ2-1, the complete variable domain is GAGVSQSPRYKVTKRGQDVALRCDPISGHVSLYWYRQALGQGPEFLTYFNYEAQQDKSGLPNDRFSAERPEGSISTLTIQRTEQRDSAMYRCASSLAQGSYNEQFFGPGTRLTVL.

The chain carries TRBV19 and TRBJ1-2, with D hard to call. CDR1 and CDR2 (germline): LNHDA, SQIVND (reference sequence). The CDR3 contains 17 residues. V dropped 9 bases and J dropped 8 bases, with 31 bases sitting between them. Here the CDR3 DNA reads TGTGCCAGCACAACCACCTGGCTCTTAAAGGAGGTTTACGGCTACACCTTC. Residues: CASTTTWLLKEVYGYTF. The variable domain in full, completed from reference TRBV19 and TRBJ1-2, reads DGGITQSPKYLFRKEGQNVTLSCEQNLNHDAMYWYRQDPGQGLRLIYYSQIVNDFQKGDIAEGYSVSREKKESFPLTVTSAQKNPTAFYLCASTTTWLLKEVYGYTFGSGTRLTVV.

V is TRBV4-1 and J is TRBJ2-2; a weak D match, TRBD2 (6 bases). This CDR3 comprises 16 residues. CDR1 and CDR2 from the germline V gene are MGHRA and YSYEKL. The V end lost 1 base, the J end lost 5 bases, and 14 bases lay between the germline ends. The CDR3 nucleotides are TGCGCCAGCAGCCAAGTGGCTCGGGAGCGGACCGGGGAGCTGTTTTTT. Translated, it gives CASSQVARERTGELFF.

The chain uses TRBV6-5 and TRBJ2-5; no reliable D call. Germline values: CDR1 MNHEY, CDR2 SVGAGI. CDR3 length: 12 residues. V shed 6 bases and J shed 4 bases, with 9 bases lying between them. In DNA form, the CDR3 reads TGTGCCAGCAGCCCGCGGTTAGAGACCCAGTACTTC. Protein: CASSPRLETQYF.

This rearrangement joins TRBV24-1 to TRBJ2-1, with a tentative D call TRBD1 (6 bases). CDR3 length equals 15 residues. Trimming pared 5 bases from V and 3 bases from J, leaving 13 bases between. The germline CDR1 and CDR2 sequences are KGHDR and SFDVKD. Here the CDR3 reads CATSALDRNYNEQFF. In DNA, the CDR3 is TGTGCCACCAGTGCGCTAGACAGGAACTACAATGAGCAGTTCTTC.